One and the same sample provided the 14 T cell receptor beta chains below, sequenced in a study of cytomegalovirus exposure and HLA in healthy donors. With 60 Vbeta and 13 Jbeta primers, the PCR was carried out. Clones were sequenced by immunoSEQ multiplex PCR, and TCRdb holds only the in-frame ones, with some missing. The profile shows more than 85,000 clones, approximately 77% of them singletons. Specimen: PBMCs. These receptors originate from a male donor in good health and CMV-seropositive.

V usage is TRBV19 and J usage is TRBJ2-5; no clear D gene. The CDR3 is made up of 12 amino acids. Germline CDR1 and CDR2: LNHDA and SQIVND (reference sequence). Trimming stripped 0 bases from V and 4 bases from J, with 3 bases between. CDR3 DNA sequence: TGTGCCAGTAGTATAGACCGAGAGACCCAGTACTTC. Its protein product is CASSIDRETQYF.

J is TRBJ2-5 and V is TRBV7-2; 7 nucleotides align to TRBD1. The CDR3 contains 15 residues. J lost 1 base, V lost 2 bases, and 4 bases had no gene match. Germline CDR1 is SGHTA and CDR2 is FQGNSA. The CDR3 DNA sequence: TGTGCCAGCAGCTTATCCGGGACAGCCCAAGAGACCCAGTACTTC. It is translated as CASSLSGTAQETQYF.

The V call is TRBV19, the J call TRBJ2-2; 8 bases are a match to TRBD1. The V gene end was trimmed by 4 bases and the J gene end by 4 bases; junction bases not matched to a gene: 5. CDR1 is LNHDA and CDR2 is SQIVND in the germline V gene (reference sequence). This CDR3 contains 15 residues. This CDR3 reads CASSNRGSFTGELFF. The CDR3 DNA sequence: TGTGCCAGTAGTAACAGGGGGTCCTTCACCGGGGAGCTGTTTTTT. The full variable domain, with the rest looked up from reference TRBV19 and TRBJ2-2, is DGGITQSPKYLFRKEGQNVTLSCEQNLNHDAMYWYRQDPGQGLRLIYYSQIVNDFQKGDIAEGYSVSREKKESFPLTVTSAQKNPTAFYLCASSNRGSFTGELFFGEGSRLTVL.

This rearrangement joins TRBV5-1 to TRBJ2-5, with 9 bases lining up with TRBD2. The CDR3 totals 14 residues. Per the germline V gene, CDR1 is SGHRS and CDR2 is YFSETQ. Trimming at V came to 0 bases and at J to 10 bases, leaving 7 bases not matched to a gene. The CDR3 here is CASSLDGREGDQYF. The CDR3 DNA reads TGCGCCAGCAGCTTGGATGGGCGGGAGGGCGACCAGTACTTC.

The V and J genes are TRBV19 and TRBJ2-6; D is undetermined. Per germline, CDR1 LNHDA and CDR2 SQIVND (reference sequence). This CDR3 region has 17 residues. The germline V and J ends were trimmed by 1 base and 0 bases, with 10 bases remaining between them. CDR3 protein: CASSIARASSGANVLTF. CDR3 DNA: TGTGCCAGTAGTATAGCGCGAGCGTCCTCTGGGGCCAACGTCCTGACTTTC.

The chain uses TRBV4-2 and TRBJ2-7; 11 nucleotides match TRBD2. V gave up 7 bases and J gave up 3 bases; unmatched junction bases: 5. The germline CDR1 and CDR2 sequences are LGHNA and YNFKEQ. The CDR3 extends over 14 amino acids. The CDR3 here is CASTPTSGSYEQYF. The CDR3 DNA reads TGTGCCAGCACCCCAACTAGCGGGAGCTACGAGCAGTACTTC.

The chain has TRBV30 and TRBJ2-7; weak D call: TRBD2 (5 bases). Trimming stripped 1 base from V and 4 bases from J, with 11 bases between. This CDR3 comprises 13 residues. The germline V gene encodes CDR1 GTSNPN and CDR2 SVGIG (reference sequence). The CDR3 coding sequence is TGTGCCTGGAGTGGAGGGAGATCATACGAGCAGTACTTC. It codes for CAWSGGRSYEQYF.

The chain recombines TRBV21-1 with TRBJ2-3; TRBD2, the table's D call, was not compared with the DNA. TRBV21-1 is classified as a pseudogene. The CDR3 is made up of 17 amino acids. The CDR3 sequence: CASSKMREHASTDTQYF. The CDR3 DNA follows: TGTGCCAGCAGCAAGATGAGGGAGCATGCTAGCACAGATACGCAGTATTTT.

V and J are TRBV29-1 and TRBJ2-5; D not certain. The CDR3 contains 13 residues. From germline, CDR1 is SQVTM and CDR2 ANQGSEA. Deletions cut 0 bases from V and 5 bases from J, with 10 bases between. The CDR3 nucleotides are TGCAGCGTTGAAGAGGTTGGCGGCGAGACCCAGTACTTC. Amino acids: CSVEEVGGETQYF.

The chain carries TRBV28 and TRBJ1-5; TRBD1 matches 9 bases. This CDR3 is 13 amino acids long. V shed 6 bases and J 5 bases; nucleotides not matched to a gene: 2. Per the germline V gene, CDR1 is MDHEN and CDR2 is SYDVKM. CDR3 coding DNA: TGTGCCAGCAGAAGACAGGGGGATCAGCCCCAGCATTTT. Encoded protein: CASRRQGDQPQHF.

The chain has TRBV19 and TRBJ2-7; a weak D match, TRBD2 (5 bases). Germline V gene lookup returns CDR1 LNHDA and CDR2 SQIVND (reference sequence). The CDR3 totals 14 residues. Trimming cost V 5 bases and J 0 bases, with 11 bases left between them. The CDR3 sequence: CASSPAEASYEQYF. DNA for the CDR3: TGTGCCAGTAGTCCCGCGGAGGCCTCCTACGAGCAGTACTTC. Using reference TRBV19 and TRBJ2-7 for the parts outside the CDR3, the full variable domain is DGGITQSPKYLFRKEGQNVTLSCEQNLNHDAMYWYRQDPGQGLRLIYYSQIVNDFQKGDIAEGYSVSREKKESFPLTVTSAQKNPTAFYLCASSPAEASYEQYFGPGTRLTVT.

The chain employs TRBV29-1 and TRBJ2-1, with 9 bases fitting TRBD2. This CDR3 is built from 14 residues. In germline, CDR1 is SQVTM, CDR2 ANQGSEA. V shed 7 bases, J shed 4 bases, and the junction held 8 bases outside the gene matches. DNA for the CDR3: TGCAGCGCCACAACTAGCGGGTCTTACAATGAGCAGTTCTTC. Translation gives CSATTSGSYNEQFF.

The chain links TRBV19 to TRBJ2-7; D is possibly TRBD2 (6 bases). The CDR3 spans 14 residues. The germline V gene has CDR1 LNHDA and CDR2 SQIVND (reference sequence). V was shortened by 6 bases and J by 2 bases, with 14 bases between the two germline ends. This chain's CDR3 is CASSVARDTYEQYF. The CDR3 DNA follows: TGTGCCAGTAGCGTTGCGCGGGATACCTACGAGCAGTACTTC.

This clone was seen just once. DNA for the CDR3: TGTGCCAGCAACCTTGGACAGGGAGGTGGACTGTTTTTT. Residues: CASNLGQGGGLFF. The chain has TRBV2 and TRBJ1-4; 8 positions match TRBD1. This CDR3 comprises 13 residues. Germline CDR1 reads SNHLY; CDR2 reads FYNNEI. The trim removed 7 bases at V and 13 bases at J, leaving 11 bases unmatched.